Below, 2 T cell receptor beta chains from the same sample are listed, as sequenced in a study of shared clonotypes between healthy human individuals. The protocol was immunoSEQ multiplex PCR, while the TCRdb copy is restricted to in-frame clones and leaves out a portion. There are around 2.1 million clones in the sample; more than 85% occur only once, and roughly 1.7% lies in the top ten. Naivety among CD8 cells was defined by CD45RO negativity and positive CCR7 selection, thereby excluding terminally differentiated effector memory CD45RA+ cells. The source material was naive CD8+ T cells from PBMCs. All receptors come from a man younger than 30 in good health. Some clones in this sample may be carry-over from other donors' samples.

The chain has TRBV27 and TRBJ2-3; 7 bases are shared with TRBD2. CDR1 is MNHEY, CDR2 SMNVEV, per germline (reference sequence). J was trimmed by 5 bases and V by 2 bases; bases with no gene match: 4. The CDR3 totals 14 residues. The CDR3 sequence is CASSLGGSVDTQYF. CDR3 in DNA: TGTGCCAGCAGTTTAGGCGGGAGCGTAGATACGCAGTATTTT.

The genes are TRBV9 and TRBJ2-5, with a tentative D call TRBD1 (6 bases). This CDR3 spans 15 amino acids. V lost 0 bases to trimming and J lost 5 bases, with 14 bases between them. Looked up from germline, CDR1 is SGDLS and CDR2 is YYNGEE. CDR3 loop: CASSVVGTQGETQYF. CDR3 coding DNA: TGTGCCAGCAGCGTAGTTGGGACGCAGGGGGAGACCCAGTACTTC.